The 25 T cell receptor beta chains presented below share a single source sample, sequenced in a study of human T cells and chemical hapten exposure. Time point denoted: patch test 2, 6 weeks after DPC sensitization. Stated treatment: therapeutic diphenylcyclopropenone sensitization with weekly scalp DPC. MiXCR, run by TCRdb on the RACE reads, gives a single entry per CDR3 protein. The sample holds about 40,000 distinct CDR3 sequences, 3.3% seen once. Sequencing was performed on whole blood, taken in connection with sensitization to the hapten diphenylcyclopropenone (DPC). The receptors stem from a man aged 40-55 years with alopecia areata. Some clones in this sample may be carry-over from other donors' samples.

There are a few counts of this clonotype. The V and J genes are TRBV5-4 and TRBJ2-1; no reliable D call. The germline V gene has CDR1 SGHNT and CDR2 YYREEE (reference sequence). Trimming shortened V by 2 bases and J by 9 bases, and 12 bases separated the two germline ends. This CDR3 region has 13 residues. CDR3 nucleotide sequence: TGTGCCAGCAGCTTCGACACCCTGGGTGAGCAGTTCTTC. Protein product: CASSFDTLGEQFF.

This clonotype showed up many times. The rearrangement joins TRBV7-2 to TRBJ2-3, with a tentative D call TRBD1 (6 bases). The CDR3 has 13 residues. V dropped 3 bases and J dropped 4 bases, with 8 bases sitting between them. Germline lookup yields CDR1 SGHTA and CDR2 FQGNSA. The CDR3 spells CASSLDRSDTQYF. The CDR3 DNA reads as TGTGCCAGCAGCTTGGACAGATCAGATACGCAGTATTTT.

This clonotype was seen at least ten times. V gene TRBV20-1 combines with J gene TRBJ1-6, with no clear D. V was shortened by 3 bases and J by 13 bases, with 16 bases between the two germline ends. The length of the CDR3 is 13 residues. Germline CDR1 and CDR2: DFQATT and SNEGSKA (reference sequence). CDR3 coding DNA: TGCAGTGCTAGGAACGGGGATTGGGGTCCCCTCCACTTT. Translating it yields CSARNGDWGPLHF.

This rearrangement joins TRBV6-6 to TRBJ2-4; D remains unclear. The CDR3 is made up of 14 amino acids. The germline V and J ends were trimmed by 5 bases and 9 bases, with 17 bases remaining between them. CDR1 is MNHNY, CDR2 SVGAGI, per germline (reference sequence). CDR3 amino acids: CASSHDRHRAIQYF. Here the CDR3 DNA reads TGTGCCAGCAGTCATGACCGCCATCGGGCCATTCAGTACTTC.

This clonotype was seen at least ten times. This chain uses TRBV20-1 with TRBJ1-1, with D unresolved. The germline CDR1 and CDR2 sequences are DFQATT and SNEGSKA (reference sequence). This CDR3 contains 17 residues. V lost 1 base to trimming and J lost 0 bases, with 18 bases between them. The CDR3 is CSARVGGFEALNTEAFF. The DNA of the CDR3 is TGCAGTGCTAGAGTAGGAGGGTTCGAGGCGTTGAACACTGAAGCTTTCTTT.

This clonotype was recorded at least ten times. CDR3 nucleotide sequence: TGTGCCAGCAGATACGGGACAGCTCGTCGCCAGCATTTT. Encoded protein: CASRYGTARRQHF. The J gene is TRBJ1-5, the V gene TRBV12-3 or TRBV12-4; TRBD1 agrees at 7 bases. The CDR3 loop spans 13 amino acids. The J segment lost 12 bases and the V segment lost 6 bases, leaving 11 bases of the junction unmatched.

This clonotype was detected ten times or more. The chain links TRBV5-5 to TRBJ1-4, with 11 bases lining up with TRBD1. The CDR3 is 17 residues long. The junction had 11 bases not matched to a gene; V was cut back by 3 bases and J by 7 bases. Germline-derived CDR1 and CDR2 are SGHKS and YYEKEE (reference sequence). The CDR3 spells CASSSRPGQGAGEKLFF. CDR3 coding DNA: TGTGCCAGCAGCTCCCGCCCCGGACAGGGGGCGGGTGAAAAACTGTTTTTT.

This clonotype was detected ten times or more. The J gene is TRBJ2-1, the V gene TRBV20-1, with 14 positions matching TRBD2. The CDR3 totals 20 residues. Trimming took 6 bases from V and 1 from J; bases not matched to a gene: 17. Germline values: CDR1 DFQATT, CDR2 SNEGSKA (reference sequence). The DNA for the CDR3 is TGCAGTGCCCCGCGCAGTTGGGGACTAGCGGGGGACGGTTCCTACAATGAGCAGTTCTTC. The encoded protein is CSAPRSWGLAGDGSYNEQFF.

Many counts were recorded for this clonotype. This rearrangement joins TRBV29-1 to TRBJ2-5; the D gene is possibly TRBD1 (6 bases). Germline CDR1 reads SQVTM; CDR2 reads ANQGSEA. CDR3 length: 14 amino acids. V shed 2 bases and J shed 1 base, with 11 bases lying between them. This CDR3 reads CSVELGGPQETQYF. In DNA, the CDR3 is TGCAGCGTTGAATTAGGGGGACCCCAAGAGACCCAGTACTTC.

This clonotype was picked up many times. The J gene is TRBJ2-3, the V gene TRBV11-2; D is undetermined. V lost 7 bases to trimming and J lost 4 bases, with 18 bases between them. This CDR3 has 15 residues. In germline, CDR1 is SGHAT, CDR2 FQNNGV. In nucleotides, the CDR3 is TGTGCCAGCACGAAAATAGGCAAACCCCCAGATACGCAGTATTTT. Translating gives CASTKIGKPPDTQYF.

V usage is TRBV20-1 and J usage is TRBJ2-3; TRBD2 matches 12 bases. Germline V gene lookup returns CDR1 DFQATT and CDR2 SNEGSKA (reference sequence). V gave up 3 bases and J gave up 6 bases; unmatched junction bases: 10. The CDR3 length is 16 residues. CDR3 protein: CSASLPSGRGADTQYF. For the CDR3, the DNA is TGCAGTGCTAGTCTCCCTAGCGGGAGGGGGGCGGATACGCAGTATTTT.

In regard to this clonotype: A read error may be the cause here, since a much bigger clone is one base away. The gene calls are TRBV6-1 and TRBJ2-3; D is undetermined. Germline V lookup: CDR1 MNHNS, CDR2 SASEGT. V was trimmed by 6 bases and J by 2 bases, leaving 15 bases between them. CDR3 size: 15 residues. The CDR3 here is CASRHRSPPTDTQYF. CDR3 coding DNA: TGTGCCAGCAGACACCGGAGCCCCCCCACAGATACGCAGTATTTT.

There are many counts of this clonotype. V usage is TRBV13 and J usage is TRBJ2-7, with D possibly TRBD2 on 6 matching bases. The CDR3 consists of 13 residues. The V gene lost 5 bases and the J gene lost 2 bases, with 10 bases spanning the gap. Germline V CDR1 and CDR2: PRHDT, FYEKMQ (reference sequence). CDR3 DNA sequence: TGTGCCAGCAGCCAGACTAGGCCCTACGAGCAGTACTTC. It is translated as CASSQTRPYEQYF.

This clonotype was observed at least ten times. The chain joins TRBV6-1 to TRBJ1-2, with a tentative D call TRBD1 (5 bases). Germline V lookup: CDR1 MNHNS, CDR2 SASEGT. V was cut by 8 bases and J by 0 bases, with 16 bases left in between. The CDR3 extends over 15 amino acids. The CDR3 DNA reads TGTGCCAGCTTCGAGCCAGGGAGCGCTAACTATGGCTACACCTTC. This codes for CASFEPGSANYGYTF.

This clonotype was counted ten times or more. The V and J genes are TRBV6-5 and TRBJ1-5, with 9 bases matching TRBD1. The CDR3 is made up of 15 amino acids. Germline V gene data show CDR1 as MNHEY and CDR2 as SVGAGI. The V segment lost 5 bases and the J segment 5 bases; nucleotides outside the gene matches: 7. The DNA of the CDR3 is TGTGCCAGCAGTGGGGGACAGGGAAGGGATCAGCCCCAGCATTTT. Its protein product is CASSGGQGRDQPQHF.

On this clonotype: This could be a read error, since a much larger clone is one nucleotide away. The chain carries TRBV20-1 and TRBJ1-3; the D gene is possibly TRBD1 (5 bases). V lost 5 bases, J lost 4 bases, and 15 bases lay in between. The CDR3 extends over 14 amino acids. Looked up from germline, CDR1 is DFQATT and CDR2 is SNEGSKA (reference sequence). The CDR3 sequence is CSAPERGGGNTIYF. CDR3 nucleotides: TGCAGTGCTCCCGAACGGGGCGGCGGAAACACCATATATTTT.

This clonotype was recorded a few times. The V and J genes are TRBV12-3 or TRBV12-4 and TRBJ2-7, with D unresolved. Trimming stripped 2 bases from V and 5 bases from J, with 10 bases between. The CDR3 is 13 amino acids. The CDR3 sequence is CASSLPNSDEQYF. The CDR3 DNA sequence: TGTGCCAGCAGTTTACCGAATTCGGACGAGCAGTACTTC.

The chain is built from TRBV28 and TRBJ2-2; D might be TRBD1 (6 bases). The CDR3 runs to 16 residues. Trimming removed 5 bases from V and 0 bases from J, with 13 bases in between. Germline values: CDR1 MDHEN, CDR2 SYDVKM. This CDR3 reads CASSPLRGPNTGELFF. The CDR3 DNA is TGTGCCAGCAGTCCCCTCAGGGGACCGAACACCGGGGAGCTGTTTTTT.

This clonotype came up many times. Written as DNA, the CDR3 is TGTGCCAGCAGCTTCGGCAGGGGGAACACTGAAGCTTTCTTT. It is translated as CASSFGRGNTEAFF. The V and J genes are TRBV11-2 and TRBJ1-1, with a tentative D call TRBD1 (6 bases). The CDR3 is 14 amino acids. The V gene lost 3 bases and the J gene lost 1 base, with 9 bases spanning the gap. Germline CDR1 and CDR2: SGHAT and FQNNGV.

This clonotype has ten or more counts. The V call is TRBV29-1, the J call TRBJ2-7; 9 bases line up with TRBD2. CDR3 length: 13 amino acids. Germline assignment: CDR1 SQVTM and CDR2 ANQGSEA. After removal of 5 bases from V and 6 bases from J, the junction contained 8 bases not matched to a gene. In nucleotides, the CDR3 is TGCAGCGTTCTCTCGTCTAGCGGGACCGAGCAGTACTTC. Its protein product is CSVLSSSGTEQYF.

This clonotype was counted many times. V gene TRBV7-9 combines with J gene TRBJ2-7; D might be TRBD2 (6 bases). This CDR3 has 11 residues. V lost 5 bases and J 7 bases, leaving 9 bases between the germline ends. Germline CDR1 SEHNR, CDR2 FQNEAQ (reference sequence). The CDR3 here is CASSLRGEQYF. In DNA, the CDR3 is TGTGCCAGCAGCCTACGGGGGGAGCAGTACTTC.

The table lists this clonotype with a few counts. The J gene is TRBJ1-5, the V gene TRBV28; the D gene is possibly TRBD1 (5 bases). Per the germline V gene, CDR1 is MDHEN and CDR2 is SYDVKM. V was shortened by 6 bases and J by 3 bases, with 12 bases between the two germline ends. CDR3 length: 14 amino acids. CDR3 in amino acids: CASRTGTLNQPQHF. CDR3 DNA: TGTGCCAGCAGGACCGGGACGCTCAATCAGCCCCAGCATTTT.

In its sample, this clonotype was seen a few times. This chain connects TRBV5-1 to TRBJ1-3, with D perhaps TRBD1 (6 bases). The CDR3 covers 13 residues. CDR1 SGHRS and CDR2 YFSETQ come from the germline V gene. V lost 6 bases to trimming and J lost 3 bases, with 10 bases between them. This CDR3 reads CASNPGDGNTIYF. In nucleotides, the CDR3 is TGCGCCAGCAACCCAGGGGATGGAAACACCATATATTTT. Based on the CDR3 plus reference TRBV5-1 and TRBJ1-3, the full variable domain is KAGVTQTPRYLIKTRGQQVTLSCSPISGHRSVSWYQQTPGQGLQFLFEYFSETQRNKGNFPGRFSGRQFSNSRSEMNVSTLELGDSALYLCASNPGDGNTIYFGEGSWLTVV.

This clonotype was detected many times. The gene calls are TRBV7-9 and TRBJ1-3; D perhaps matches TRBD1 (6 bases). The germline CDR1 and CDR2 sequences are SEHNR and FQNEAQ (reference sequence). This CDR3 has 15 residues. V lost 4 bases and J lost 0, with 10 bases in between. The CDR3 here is CASSSGQSSGNTIYF. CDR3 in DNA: TGTGCCAGCAGCTCCGGACAGAGCTCTGGAAACACCATATATTTT.

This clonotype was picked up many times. Here the CDR3 reads CASSRGPETQYF. DNA for the CDR3: TGTGCCAGCAGCCGCGGGCCAGAGACCCAGTACTTC. The chain links TRBV7-9 to TRBJ2-5; possible D gene TRBD2, 5 bases. Germline V CDR1 and CDR2: SEHNR, FQNEAQ (reference sequence). The CDR3 is made up of 12 amino acids. Between the trimmed V and J ends, which lost 5 bases and 4 bases, there was a span of 8 bases.